The entry that follows covers one TCR beta chain sequence. What it binds is not known. This record belongs to a study of cytomegalovirus exposure and HLA in healthy donors. CDR3 length: 15 amino acids. The V end was cut by 3 bases, the J end by 6 bases, with 17 bases between. In germline, CDR1 is SGHRS, CDR2 YFSETQ. The PCR made use of 60 Vbeta and 13 Jbeta primers. TCRdb keeps only in-frame clones here, not all; method: immunoSEQ multiplex PCR. The sample records approximately 110,000 clones, 73% being singletons. General observations from the study: Most CMV-associated TCR beta chains appeared HLA-restricted in a later analysis. With DRB1 most and HLA-C fewest, TCR association rates differed between HLA loci in a later analysis. In the analysis, some V segments, TRBV6-2 and TRBV6-3 included, were excluded as indistinguishable.

Sequencing was done on a sample of PBMCs. The chain joins TRBV5-1 to TRBJ2-3; a weak D match, TRBD2 (5 bases). This TCR was sampled from a man aged 55 to 70 in good health and CMV-seropositive. This chain's CDR3 is CASSSGLVGGDTQYF. The CDR3 DNA reads as TGCGCCAGCAGCTCTGGACTGGTCGGCGGGGATACGCAGTATTTT.